The TCR beta chain under discussion was sequenced for a study of cytomegalovirus exposure and HLA in healthy donors. Study-level points and caveats: Likely technical artifact: a cluster of highly shared sequence variants.

As to this clone: The target antigen is unknown.

The PCR ran on 60 Vbeta and 13 Jbeta primers. Assay: immunoSEQ multiplex PCR; the TCRdb copy retains only in-frame clones and omits some. The sample shows around 150,000 clones, 66% of them seen only once. The CDR3 consists of 14 residues. Germline V lookup: CDR1 SGHDT, CDR2 YYEEEE. The source material was PBMCs. The chain joins TRBV5-6 to TRBJ2-5; weak D call: TRBD2 (6 bases). The J call is in doubt because the DNA end fits TRBJ2-7 better. This clonotype was sampled from a woman aged 60-70 years in good health and CMV-seronegative. In DNA, the CDR3 is TGTGCCAGCAGCCAAACGGGAGTAACCGACGAGCAGTACTTC. Protein product: CASSQTGVTDEQYF.